This T cell receptor (beta chain) was recovered during a study of blood T cell repertoires in COVID-19. Germline CDR1 and CDR2: LGHDT and YNNKEL (reference sequence). The CDR3 loop spans 15 amino acids. The junction had 4 bases not matched to a gene; V was cut back by 4 bases and J by 6 bases. Using immunoSEQ multiplex PCR, the repertoire was profiled, and TCRdb retains in-frame clones only, with some absent. The sample lists tens of thousands of clones, 70% to 90% occurring once. The TCR originated in a woman between 65 and 79 years old in a cohort sampled during active COVID-19. This chain uses TRBV3-1 (or the pseudogene TRBV3-2) with TRBJ2-1; 12 bases line up with TRBD2. The sample was peripheral blood. CDR3 DNA: TGTGCCAGCAGCCCATCTAGCGGGAGGGGCAATGAGCAGTTCTTC. Protein: CASSPSSGRGNEQFF.